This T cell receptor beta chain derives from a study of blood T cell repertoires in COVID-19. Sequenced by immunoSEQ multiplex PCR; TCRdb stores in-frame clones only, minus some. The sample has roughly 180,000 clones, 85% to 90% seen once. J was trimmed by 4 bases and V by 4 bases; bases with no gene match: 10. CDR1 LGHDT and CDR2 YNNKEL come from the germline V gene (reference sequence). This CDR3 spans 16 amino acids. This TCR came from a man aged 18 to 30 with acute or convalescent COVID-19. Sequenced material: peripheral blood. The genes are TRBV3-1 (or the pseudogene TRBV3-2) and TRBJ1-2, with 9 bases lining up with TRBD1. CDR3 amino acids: CASSRTGARFRYGYTF. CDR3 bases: TGTGCCAGCAGCCGGACAGGGGCCCGGTTTCGCTATGGCTACACCTTC.